This T cell receptor beta chain was sequenced for a study of blood T cell repertoires in COVID-19. The CDR3 is 13 amino acids. V lost 4 bases and J lost 10, with 16 bases in between. Germline values: CDR1 SGHAT, CDR2 FQNNGV. Here immunoSEQ multiplex PCR was the method, and the copy in TCRdb shows in-frame clones only, minus some. The sample lists almost 500,000 clones, roughly nine tenths occurring once. What the recovered Cohort 3 donors had was two negative PCRs, clearance, or symptom resolution. The chain carries TRBV11-2 and TRBJ1-2; possibly TRBD1 for D (6 bases). The sequence was obtained from a woman in her fifties or sixties who had recovered from COVID-19. The source material was PBMCs or T cells enriched from blood (not recorded which). The CDR3 DNA reads as TGTGCCAGCAGCTCCCTCGGGAGGGGGAACTACACCTTC. Encoded protein: CASSSLGRGNYTF. Complete variable domain (other parts from reference TRBV11-2 and TRBJ1-2): EAGVAQSPRYKIIEKRQSVAFWCNPISGHATLYWYQQILGQGPKLLIQFQNNGVVDDSQLPKDRFSAERLKGVDSTLKIQPAKLEDSAVYLCASSSLGRGNYTFGSGTRLTVV.